Below, 3 T cell receptor beta chains from the same sample are listed, as sequenced in a study of cytomegalovirus exposure and HLA in healthy donors. A multiplex PCR was run with 60 Vbeta primers and 13 Jbeta primers. The method was immunoSEQ multiplex PCR; TCRdb's version includes in-frame clones alone and lacks a portion of them. The data hold some 96,000 clones, with 76% observed a single time. Sequencing used PBMCs. These receptors originate from a man aged 40-49 years in good health and CMV-seronegative.

J is TRBJ2-7 and V is TRBV4-3, with 11 bases fitting TRBD2. The CDR3 runs 15 residues. Germline CDR1 LGHNA, CDR2 YSLEER. Trimming removed 3 bases from V and 6 bases from J; junction bases left unmatched: 7. The CDR3 nucleotides are TGCGCCAGCAGCCAGGCACTAGCGGGAGTTTCCGAGCAGTACTTC. Residues: CASSQALAGVSEQYF.

The CDR3 DNA follows: TGTGCCAGTTCCGTGGCGGGGGGTCCTTACGAGCAGTACTTC. Its translation is CASSVAGGPYEQYF. The chain has TRBV27 and TRBJ2-7; 8 bases map to TRBD2. Germline CDR1 and CDR2: MNHEY and SMNVEV (reference sequence). The CDR3 length is 14 residues. V lost 9 bases, J lost 4 bases, and 11 bases stayed unmatched.

This clone has a single count. The rearrangement links TRBV19 to TRBJ1-2; 7 bases align to TRBD1. The J segment lost 4 bases and the V segment lost 4 bases, leaving 9 bases of the junction unmatched. Per germline, CDR1 LNHDA and CDR2 SQIVND (reference sequence). The CDR3 is made up of 15 amino acids. The CDR3 reads CASSRPGQTIYGYTF. In DNA, the CDR3 is TGTGCCAGTAGTAGACCGGGACAGACCATCTATGGCTACACCTTC.